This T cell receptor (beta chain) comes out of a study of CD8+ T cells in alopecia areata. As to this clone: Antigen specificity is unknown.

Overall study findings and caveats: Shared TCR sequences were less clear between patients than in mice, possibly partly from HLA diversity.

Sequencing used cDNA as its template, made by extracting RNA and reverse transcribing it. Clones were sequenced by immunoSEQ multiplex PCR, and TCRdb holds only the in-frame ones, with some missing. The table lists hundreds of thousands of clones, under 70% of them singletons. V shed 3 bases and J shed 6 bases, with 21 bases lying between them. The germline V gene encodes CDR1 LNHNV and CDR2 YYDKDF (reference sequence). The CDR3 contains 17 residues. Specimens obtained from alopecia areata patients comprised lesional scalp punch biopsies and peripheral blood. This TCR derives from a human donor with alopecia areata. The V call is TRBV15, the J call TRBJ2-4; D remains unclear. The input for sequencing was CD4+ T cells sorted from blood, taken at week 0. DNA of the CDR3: TGTGCCACCAGCAGGCCCTTTGGGCAGGCCGTGGGAAACATTCAGTACTTC. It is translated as CATSRPFGQAVGNIQYF.